This TCR beta chain was retrieved from a study of shared clonotypes between healthy human individuals. This CDR3 contains 14 residues. Per the germline V gene, CDR1 is PRHDT and CDR2 is FYEKMQ (reference sequence). Trimming left V 1 base short and J 4 bases short, with 9 bases between. Sequenced by immunoSEQ multiplex PCR; TCRdb stores in-frame clones only, minus some. In the table there are about 1 million clones, around 75% of which are singletons. The table lists this clone with a count of one. This receptor was taken from a man younger than 30 in good health. The material sequenced was memory CD4+ T cells sorted from blood. The subset here: CD45RA-negative fraction. The chain recombines TRBV13 with TRBJ2-3; possible D gene TRBD2, 5 bases. The CDR3, as DNA: TGTGCCAGCAGCTTAGAGGTGCGGGCAGATACGCAGTATTTT. Translated, it gives CASSLEVRADTQYF. Complete variable domain (other parts from reference TRBV13 and TRBJ2-3): AAGVIQSPRHLIKEKRETATLKCYPIPRHDTVYWYQQGPGQDPQFLISFYEKMQSDKGSIPDRFSAQQFSDYHSELNMSSLELGDSALYFCASSLEVRADTQYFGPGTRLTVL.